Following are 3 T cell receptor beta chains from one sample sequenced in a study of cytomegalovirus exposure and HLA in healthy donors. The PCR was carried out with 60 Vbeta primers and 13 Jbeta primers. TCRdb's copy holds only in-frame clones and misses some; the assay was immunoSEQ multiplex PCR. The profile shows about 150,000 clones, around 75% of them singletons. What was sequenced was PBMCs. These receptors all come from a man aged 25 to 45 in good health and CMV-seronegative.

This clone has just a few counts. The chain employs TRBV2 and TRBJ2-5; perhaps TRBD2 as D (5 bases). Looked up from germline, CDR1 is SNHLY and CDR2 is FYNNEI. The CDR3 covers 11 residues. V was cut by 5 bases and J by 5 bases, with 6 bases left in between. CDR3: CASSPGETQYF. The CDR3 coding sequence is TGTGCCAGCAGTCCGGGGGAGACCCAGTACTTC. Based on the CDR3 plus reference TRBV2 and TRBJ2-5, the full variable domain is EPEVTQTPSHQVTQMGQEVILRCVPISNHLYFYWYRQILGQKVEFLVSFYNNEISEKSEIFDDQFSVERPDGSNFTLKIRSTKLEDSAMYFCASSPGETQYFGPGTRLLVL.

Details on this clone: The same CDR3 is also encoded by other DNA sequences in this sample. The chain is built from TRBV29-1 and TRBJ2-5; 12 nucleotides line up with TRBD2. CDR3 length: 13 amino acids. CDR1 and CDR2 (germline): SQVTM, ANQGSEA. The ends lost 5 bases at V and 4 bases at J; junction bases unmatched: 2. CDR3 bases: TGCAGCGTTCTAGCGGGGGGGCGAGAGACCCAGTACTTC. Protein: CSVLAGGRETQYF.

This clone was detected only a few times. The chain uses TRBV5-5 and TRBJ2-3; 7 bases are shared with TRBD2. V lost 3 bases and J lost 1; bases outside the gene matches: 5. Germline assignment: CDR1 SGHKS and CDR2 YYEKEE (reference sequence). The CDR3 runs 15 residues. CDR3: CASSSSSGGTDTQYF. The CDR3 DNA is TGTGCCAGCAGCTCCTCCAGCGGGGGCACAGATACGCAGTATTTT.